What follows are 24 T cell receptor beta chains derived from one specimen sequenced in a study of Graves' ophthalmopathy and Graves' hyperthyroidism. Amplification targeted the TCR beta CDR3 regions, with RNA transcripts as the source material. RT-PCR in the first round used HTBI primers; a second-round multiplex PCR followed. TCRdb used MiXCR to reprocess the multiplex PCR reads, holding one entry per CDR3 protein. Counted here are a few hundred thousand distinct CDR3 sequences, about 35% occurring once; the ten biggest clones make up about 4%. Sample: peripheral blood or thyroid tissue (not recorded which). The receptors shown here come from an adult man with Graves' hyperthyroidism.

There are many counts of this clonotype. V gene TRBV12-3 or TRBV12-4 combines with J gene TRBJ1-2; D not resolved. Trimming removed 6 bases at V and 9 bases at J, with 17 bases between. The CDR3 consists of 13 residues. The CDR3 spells CASSRDGPGSYTF. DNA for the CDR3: TGTGCCAGCAGCAGAGACGGCCCTGGTAGCTACACCTTC.

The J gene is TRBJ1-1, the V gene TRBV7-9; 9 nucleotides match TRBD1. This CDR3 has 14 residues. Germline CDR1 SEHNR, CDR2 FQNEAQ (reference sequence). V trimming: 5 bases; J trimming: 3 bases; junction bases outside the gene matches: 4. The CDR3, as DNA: TGTGCCAGCAGCCGTCGGACAGGGGACACTGAAGCTTTCTTT. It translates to CASSRRTGDTEAFF.

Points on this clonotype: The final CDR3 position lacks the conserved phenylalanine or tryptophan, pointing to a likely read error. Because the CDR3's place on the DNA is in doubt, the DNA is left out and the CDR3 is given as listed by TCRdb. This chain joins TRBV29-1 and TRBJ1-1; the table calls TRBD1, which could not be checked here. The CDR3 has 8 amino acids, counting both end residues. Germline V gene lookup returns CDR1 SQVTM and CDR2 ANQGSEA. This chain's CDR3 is CSVGTGVS.

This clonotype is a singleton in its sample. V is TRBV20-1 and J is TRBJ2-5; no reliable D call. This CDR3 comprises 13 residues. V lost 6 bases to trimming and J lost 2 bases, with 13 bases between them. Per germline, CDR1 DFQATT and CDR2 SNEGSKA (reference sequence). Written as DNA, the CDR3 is TGCAGTGCCGAGATCCAGCTACAAGAGACCCAGTACTTC. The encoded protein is CSAEIQLQETQYF.

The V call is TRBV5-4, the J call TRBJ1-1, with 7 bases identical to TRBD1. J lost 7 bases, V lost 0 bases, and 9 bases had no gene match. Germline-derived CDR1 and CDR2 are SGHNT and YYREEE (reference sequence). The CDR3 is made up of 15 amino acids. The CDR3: CASSLDPATGLEAFF. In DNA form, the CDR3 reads TGTGCCAGCAGCTTGGACCCCGCGACAGGGCTTGAAGCTTTCTTT.

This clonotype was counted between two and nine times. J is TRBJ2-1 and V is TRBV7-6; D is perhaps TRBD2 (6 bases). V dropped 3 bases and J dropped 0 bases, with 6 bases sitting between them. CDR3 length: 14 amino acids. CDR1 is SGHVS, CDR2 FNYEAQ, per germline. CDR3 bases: TGTGCCAGCAGCTTGACTAGCTCCTACAATGAGCAGTTCTTC. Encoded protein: CASSLTSSYNEQFF.

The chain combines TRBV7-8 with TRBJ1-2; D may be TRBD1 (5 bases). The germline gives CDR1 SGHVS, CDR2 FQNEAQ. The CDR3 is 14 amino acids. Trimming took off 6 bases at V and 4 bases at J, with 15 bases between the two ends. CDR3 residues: CASSSQRGGYGYTF. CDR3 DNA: TGTGCCAGCAGTTCTCAGCGGGGGGGCTATGGCTACACCTTC.

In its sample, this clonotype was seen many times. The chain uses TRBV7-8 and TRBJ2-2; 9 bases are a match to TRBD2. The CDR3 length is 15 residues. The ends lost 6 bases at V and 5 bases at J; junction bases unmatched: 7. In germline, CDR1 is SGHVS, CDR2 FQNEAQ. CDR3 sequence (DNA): TGTGCCAGCAGACGAGCGGGGGGCCGTACCGGGGAGCTGTTTTTT. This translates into CASRRAGGRTGELFF. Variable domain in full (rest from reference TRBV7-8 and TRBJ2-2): GAGVSQSPRYKVAKRGQDVALRCDPISGHVSLFWYQQALGQGPEFLTYFQNEAQLDKSGLPSDRFFAERPEGSVSTLKIQRTQQEDSAVYLCASRRAGGRTGELFFGEGSRLTVL.

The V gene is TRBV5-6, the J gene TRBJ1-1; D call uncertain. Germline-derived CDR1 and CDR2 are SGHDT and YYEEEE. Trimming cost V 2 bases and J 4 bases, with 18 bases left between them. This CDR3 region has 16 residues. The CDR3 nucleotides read TGTGCCAGCAGCTTCCAGTCCTCCCGGGCGAGCACTGAAGCTTTCTTT. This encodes CASSFQSSRASTEAFF.

The CDR3 DNA is TGTGCCAGCAGACCGACAGGGGGCTTGCACACTGAAGCTTTCTTT. Protein sequence: CASRPTGGLHTEAFF. The chain carries TRBV2 and TRBJ1-1; 10 nucleotides match TRBD1. V gave up 6 bases and J gave up 3 bases; unmatched junction bases: 7. Germline V gene lookup returns CDR1 SNHLY and CDR2 FYNNEI. This CDR3 spans 15 amino acids.

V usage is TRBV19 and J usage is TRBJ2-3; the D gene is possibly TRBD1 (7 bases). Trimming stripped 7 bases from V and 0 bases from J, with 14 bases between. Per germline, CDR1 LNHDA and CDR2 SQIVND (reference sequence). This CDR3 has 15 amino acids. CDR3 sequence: CASNLQGGSTDTQYF. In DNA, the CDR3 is TGTGCCAGTAACCTCCAGGGGGGTAGCACAGATACGCAGTATTTT.

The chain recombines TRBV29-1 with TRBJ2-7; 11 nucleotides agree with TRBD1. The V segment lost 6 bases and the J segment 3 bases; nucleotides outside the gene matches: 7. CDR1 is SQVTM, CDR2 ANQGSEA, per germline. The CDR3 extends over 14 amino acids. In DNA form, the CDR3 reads TGCAGCGTCGGACGGGACAGGGGGGACTACGAGCAGTACTTC. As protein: CSVGRDRGDYEQYF.

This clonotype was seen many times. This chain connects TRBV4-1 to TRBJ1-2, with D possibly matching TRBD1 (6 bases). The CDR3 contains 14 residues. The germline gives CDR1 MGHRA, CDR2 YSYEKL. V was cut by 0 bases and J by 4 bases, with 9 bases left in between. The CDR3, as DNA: TGCGCCAGCAGCCAAGAGGGGGACACCTATGGCTACACCTTC. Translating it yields CASSQEGDTYGYTF.

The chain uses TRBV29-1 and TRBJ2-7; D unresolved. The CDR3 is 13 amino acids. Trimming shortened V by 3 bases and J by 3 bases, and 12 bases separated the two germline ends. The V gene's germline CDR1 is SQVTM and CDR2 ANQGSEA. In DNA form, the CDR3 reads TGCAGCGTTGATGTTGGACGAAGCTACGAGCAGTACTTC. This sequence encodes CSVDVGRSYEQYF.

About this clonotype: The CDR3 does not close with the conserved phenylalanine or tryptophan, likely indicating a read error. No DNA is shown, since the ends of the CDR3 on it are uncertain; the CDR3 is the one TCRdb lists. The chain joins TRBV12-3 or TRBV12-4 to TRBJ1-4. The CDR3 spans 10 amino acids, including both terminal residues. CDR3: CASSDLSGVC.

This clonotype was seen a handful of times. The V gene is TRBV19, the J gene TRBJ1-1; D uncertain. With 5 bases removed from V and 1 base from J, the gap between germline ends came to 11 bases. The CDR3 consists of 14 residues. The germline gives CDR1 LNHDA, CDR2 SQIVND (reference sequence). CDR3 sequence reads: CASSADGTNTEAFF. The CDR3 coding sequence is TGTGCCAGTAGTGCCGACGGAACGAACACTGAAGCTTTCTTT. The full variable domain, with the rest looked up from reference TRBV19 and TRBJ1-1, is DGGITQSPKYLFRKEGQNVTLSCEQNLNHDAMYWYRQDPGQGLRLIYYSQIVNDFQKGDIAEGYSVSREKKESFPLTVTSAQKNPTAFYLCASSADGTNTEAFFGQGTRLTVV.

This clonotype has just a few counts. The CDR3 DNA reads TGTGCCAGCTCACCGTTGACAGGGGGCAATTCACCCCTCCACTTT. Protein: CASSPLTGGNSPLHF. The V and J genes are TRBV18 and TRBJ1-6; 10 nucleotides agree with TRBD1. J lost 7 bases, V lost 3 bases, and 3 bases had no gene match. Germline CDR1 is KGHSH and CDR2 is LQKENI. The CDR3 sequence is 15 residues long.

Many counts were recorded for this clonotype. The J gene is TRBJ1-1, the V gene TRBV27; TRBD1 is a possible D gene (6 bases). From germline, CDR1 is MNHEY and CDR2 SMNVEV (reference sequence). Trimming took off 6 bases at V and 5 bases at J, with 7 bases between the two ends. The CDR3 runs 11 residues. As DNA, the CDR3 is TGTGCCAGCAGAAGGGGGACTGAAGCTTTCTTT. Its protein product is CASRRGTEAFF.

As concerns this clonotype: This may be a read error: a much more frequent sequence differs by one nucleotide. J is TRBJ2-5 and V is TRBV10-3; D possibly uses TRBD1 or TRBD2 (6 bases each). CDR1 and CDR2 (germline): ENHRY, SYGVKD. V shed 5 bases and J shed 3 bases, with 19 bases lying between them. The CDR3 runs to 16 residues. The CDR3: CAISSPIGRTEETQYF. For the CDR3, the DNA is TGTGCCATCAGTTCGCCTATAGGGAGGACAGAAGAGACCCAGTACTTC.

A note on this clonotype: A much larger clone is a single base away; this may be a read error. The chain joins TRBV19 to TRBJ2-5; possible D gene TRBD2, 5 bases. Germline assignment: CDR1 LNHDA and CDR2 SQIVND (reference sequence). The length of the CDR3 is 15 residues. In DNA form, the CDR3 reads TGTGCCAGTAGTATAGGGCTAGCCACCCAAGAGACCCGGTACTTC. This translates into CASSIGLATQETRYF. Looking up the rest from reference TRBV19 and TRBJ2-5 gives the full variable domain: DGGITQSPKYLFRKEGQNVTLSCEQNLNHDAMYWYRQDPGQGLRLIYYSQIVNDFQKGDIAEGYSVSREKKESFPLTVTSAQKNPTAFYLCASSIGLATQETRYFGPGTRLLVL.

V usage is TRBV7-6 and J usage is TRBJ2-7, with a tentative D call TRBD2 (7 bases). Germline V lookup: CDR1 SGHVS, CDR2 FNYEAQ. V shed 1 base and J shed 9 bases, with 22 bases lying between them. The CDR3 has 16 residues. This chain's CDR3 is CASSLGGGGITDTQYF. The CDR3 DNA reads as TGTGCCAGCAGCTTAGGAGGGGGAGGGATCACAGATACGCAGTACTTC.

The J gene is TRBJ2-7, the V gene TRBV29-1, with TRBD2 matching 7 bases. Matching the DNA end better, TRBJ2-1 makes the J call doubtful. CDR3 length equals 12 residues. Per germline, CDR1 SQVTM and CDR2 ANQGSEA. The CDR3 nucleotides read TGCAGCTCCGGGGTGGGACTACGTGAGCAGTTCTTC. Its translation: CSSGVGLREQFF.

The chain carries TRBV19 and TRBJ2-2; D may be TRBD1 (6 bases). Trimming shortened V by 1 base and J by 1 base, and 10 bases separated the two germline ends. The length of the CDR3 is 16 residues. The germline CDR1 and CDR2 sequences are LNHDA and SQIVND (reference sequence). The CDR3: CASSIGRRGNTGELFF. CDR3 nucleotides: TGTGCCAGTAGTATAGGTCGCAGGGGGAACACCGGGGAGCTGTTTTTT.

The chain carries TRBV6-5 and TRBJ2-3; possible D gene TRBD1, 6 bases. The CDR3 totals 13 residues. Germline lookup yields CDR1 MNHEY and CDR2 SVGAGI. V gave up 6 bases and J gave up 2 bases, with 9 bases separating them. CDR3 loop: CASRRDITDTQYF. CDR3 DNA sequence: TGTGCCAGCAGGAGGGACATCACAGATACGCAGTATTTT.